This TCR beta chain was identified in a study of regulatory T cells in long-lasting Graves disease. The sample holds one count of this clonotype. As to time point: newly diagnosed GD, antithyroid drugs for less than 3 months. RNA extracted from PBMCs served as the sequencing template. With 3 bases removed from V and 7 bases from J, the gap between germline ends came to 13 bases. In germline, CDR1 is SGHTA, CDR2 FQGNSA. The CDR3 has 13 amino acids. Sequencing libraries for TCR beta were prepared with iRepertoire HTBI primers and Arm-PCR of CDR3 regions. The authors' processing: Throughout the samples, researchers identified 50 to 75 TRBV and roughly 14 TRBJ segments. A single record per CDR3 protein comes from TCRdb applying MiXCR to the multiplex PCR reads. V and J calls and clone size were set by TCRdb, not the authors. The sample has about 400,000 distinct CDR3 sequences, about a sixth seen once.

The gene calls are TRBV7-2 and TRBJ2-7; D is uncertain. The input for sequencing was peripheral blood mononuclear cells (PBMCs), taken at new diagnosis, from a patient treated with antithyroid drugs. This clonotype originated in a female donor with Graves disease. CDR3 region: CASSFPHLREQYF. The CDR3 nucleotides are TGTGCCAGCAGCTTCCCCCACCTGAGAGAGCAGTACTTC. Based on the CDR3 plus reference TRBV7-2 and TRBJ2-7, the full variable domain is GAGVSQSPSNKVTEKGKDVELRCDPISGHTALYWYRQSLGQGLEFLIYFQGNSAPDKSGLPSDRFSAERTGGSVSTLTIQRTQQEDSAVYLCASSFPHLREQYFGPGTRLTVT.